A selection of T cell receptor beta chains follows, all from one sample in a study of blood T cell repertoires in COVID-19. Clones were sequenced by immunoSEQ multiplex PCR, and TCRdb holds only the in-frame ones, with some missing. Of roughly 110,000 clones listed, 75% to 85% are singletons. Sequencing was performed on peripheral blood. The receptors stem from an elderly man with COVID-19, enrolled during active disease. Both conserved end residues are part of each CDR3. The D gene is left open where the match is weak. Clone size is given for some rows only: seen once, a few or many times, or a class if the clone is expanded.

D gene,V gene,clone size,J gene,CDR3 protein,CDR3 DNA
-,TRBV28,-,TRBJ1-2,CASSSLTDNYGYTF,TGTGCCAGCAGTTCATTGACAGACAACTATGGCTACACCTTC
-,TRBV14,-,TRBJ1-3,CASSQDPRSSGNTIYF,TGTGCCAGCAGCCAAGACCCAAGGAGCTCTGGAAACACCATATATTTT
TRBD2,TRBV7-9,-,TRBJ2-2,CASRPAGTRGTGELFF,TGTGCCAGCAGACCCGCCGGGACTAGAGGCACCGGGGAGCTGTTTTTT
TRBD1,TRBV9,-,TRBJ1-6,CASSVRDRSSYNSPLHF,TGTGCCAGCAGCGTACGGGACAGGTCCTCCTATAATTCACCCCTCCACTTT
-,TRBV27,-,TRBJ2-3,CASSYPLTDTQYF,TGTGCCAGCAGCTACCCCCTCACGGATACGCAGTATTTT
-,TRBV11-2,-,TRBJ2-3,CASSLSRSGADTQYF,TGTGCCAGCAGCTTATCCCGGAGCGGAGCAGATACGCAGTATTTT
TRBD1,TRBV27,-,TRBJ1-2,CASSFGGRGNYGYTF,TGTGCCAGCAGTTTTGGGGGCAGGGGGAACTATGGCTACACCTTC
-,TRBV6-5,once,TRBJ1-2,CASRAGTTLYGYTF,TGTGCCAGCAGGGCTGGGACAACCCTCTATGGCTACACCTTC
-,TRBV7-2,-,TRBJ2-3,CASSLVGGGEQYF,TGTGCCAGCAGCTTAGTAGGCGGAGGGGAGCAGTATTTT
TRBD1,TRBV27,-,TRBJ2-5,CASRPKDRAVRETQYF,TGTGCCAGCAGACCGAAGGACAGGGCAGTAAGAGAGACCCAGTACTTC
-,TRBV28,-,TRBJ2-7,CASSLGQGEQYF,TGTGCCAGCAGTTTAGGCCAGGGCGAGCAGTACTTC
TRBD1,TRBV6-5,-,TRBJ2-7,CASTTGQGVHEQYF,TGTGCCAGCACCACGGGACAGGGGGTCCACGAGCAGTACTTC
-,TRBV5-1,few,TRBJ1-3,CASSLSTGSGNTIYF,TGCGCCAGCAGCTTGAGTACAGGGAGTGGAAACACCATATATTTT
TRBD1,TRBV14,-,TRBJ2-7,CASSFDRGIGEQYF,TGTGCCAGCAGCTTCGACAGGGGAATCGGCGAGCAGTACTTC
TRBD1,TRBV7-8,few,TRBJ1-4,CASSLRTGLNEKLFF,TGTGCCAGCAGCCTGCGGACAGGCCTTAATGAAAAACTGTTTTTT
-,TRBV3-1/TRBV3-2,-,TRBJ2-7,CASSQDRFSYEQYF,TGTGCCAGCAGCCAAGATCGGTTCTCCTACGAGCAGTACTTC
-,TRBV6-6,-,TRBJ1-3,CASSYGEGAGNTIYF,TGTGCCAGCAGTTACGGGGAGGGGGCTGGAAACACCATATATTTT
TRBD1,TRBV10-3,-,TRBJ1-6,CAGRDRNSPLHF,TGTGCCGGACGGGACAGGAATTCACCCCTCCACTTT
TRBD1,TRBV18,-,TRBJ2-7,CASSLRRTGGYEQYF,TGTGCCAGCTCACTTAGGCGGACAGGGGGCTACGAGCAGTACTTC
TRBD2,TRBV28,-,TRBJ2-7,CASSVLAGGPYEQYF,TGTGCCAGCAGTGTACTAGCGGGAGGGCCCTACGAGCAGTACTTC
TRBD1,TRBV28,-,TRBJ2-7,CASSSGQGAYEQYF,TGTGCCAGCAGTTCCGGACAGGGCGCCTACGAGCAGTACTTC
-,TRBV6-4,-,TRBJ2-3,CASSDSAASTDTQYF,TGTGCCAGCAGTGACTCAGCGGCTAGCACAGATACGCAGTATTTT
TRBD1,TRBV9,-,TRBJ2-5,CASSPSGDSKTQYF,TGTGCCAGCAGCCCAAGTGGGGACAGTAAGACCCAGTACTTC
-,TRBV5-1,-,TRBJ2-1,CASSLGQGFGNEQFF,TGCGCCAGCAGCTTGGGGCAGGGTTTCGGCAATGAGCAGTTCTTC
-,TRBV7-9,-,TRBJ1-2,CASSLGQGTSNYGYTF,TGTGCCAGCAGCTTAGGTCAGGGGACATCTAACTATGGCTACACCTTC
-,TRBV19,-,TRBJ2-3,CASTPRGEISDTQYF,TGTGCCAGTACTCCCCGGGGAGAGATTTCAGATACGCAGTATTTT
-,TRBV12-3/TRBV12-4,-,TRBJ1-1,CASRSQGNTEAFF,TGTGCCAGCAGATCACAGGGGAACACTGAAGCTTTCTTT
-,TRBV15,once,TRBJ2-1,CATSRGGGVRHEQFF,TGTGCCACCAGCAGAGGCGGCGGGGTTCGGCATGAGCAGTTCTTC
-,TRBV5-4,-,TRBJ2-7,CASSLGRQGAYEQYF,TGTGCCAGCAGCTTGGGACGGCAGGGTGCCTACGAGCAGTACTTC
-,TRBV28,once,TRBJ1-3,CASSIILGGANGNTIYF,TGTGCCAGCAGCATCATCCTAGGGGGGGCGAATGGAAACACCATATATTTT
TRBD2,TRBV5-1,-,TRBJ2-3,CASRQAGGTDTQYF,TGCGCCTCAAGACAAGCGGGAGGGACAGATACGCAGTATTTT
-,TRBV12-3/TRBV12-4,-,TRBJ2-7,CASSRTYEQYF,TGTGCCAGCAGCCGAACTTACGAGCAGTACTTC
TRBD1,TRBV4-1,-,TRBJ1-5,CASSQSGTGDIQPQHF,TGCGCCAGCAGCCAATCAGGGACAGGGGATATTCAGCCCCAGCATTTT
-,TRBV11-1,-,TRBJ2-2,CASSLGQNTGELFF,TGTGCCAGCAGCTTAGGACAGAACACCGGGGAGCTGTTTTTT
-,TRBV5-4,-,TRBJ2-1,CATTQGGPYNEQFF,TGTGCCACCACGCAAGGGGGACCCTACAATGAGCAGTTCTTC
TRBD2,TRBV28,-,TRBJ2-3,CASSSGLAGPAGTDTQYF,TGTGCCAGCAGCTCTGGACTAGCGGGTCCCGCGGGCACAGATACGCAGTATTTT
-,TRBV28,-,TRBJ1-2,CASSPGQTNYGYTF,TGTGCCAGCAGCCCCGGACAGACTAACTATGGCTACACCTTC
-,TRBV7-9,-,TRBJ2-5,CASSSWTAQETQYF,TGTGCCAGCAGCAGCTGGACAGCACAAGAGACCCAGTACTTC
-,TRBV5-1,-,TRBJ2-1,CASSLEGPVSEQFF,TGCGCCAGCAGCTTGGAGGGGCCAGTGAGTGAGCAGTTCTTC
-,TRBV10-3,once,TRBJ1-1,CAISARGEDTEAFF,TGTGCCATCAGTGCCCGGGGGGAGGACACTGAAGCTTTCTTT
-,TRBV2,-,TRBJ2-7,CASSPTGGQLYEQYF,TGTGCCAGCAGCCCTACCGGGGGACAGCTCTACGAGCAGTACTTC
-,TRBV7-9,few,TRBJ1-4,CASSLGQAPHEKLFF,TGTGCCAGCAGCTTAGGGCAGGCACCTCATGAAAAACTGTTTTTT
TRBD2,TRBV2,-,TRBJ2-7,CASSEFGLAPYEQYF,TGTGCCAGCAGTGAGTTCGGACTAGCGCCCTACGAGCAGTACTTC
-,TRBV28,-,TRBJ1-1,CASSTPGVTEAFF,TGTGCCAGCAGTACACCAGGGGTCACTGAAGCTTTCTTT
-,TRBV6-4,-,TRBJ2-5,CASSDSSGETQYF,TGTGCCAGCAGTGACTCGAGCGGGGAGACCCAGTACTTC
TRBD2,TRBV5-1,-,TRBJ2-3,CASTSGSSADTQYF,TGCGCCAGTACTAGCGGGAGTTCGGCAGATACGCAGTATTTT
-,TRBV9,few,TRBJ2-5,CASSVGSFSQETQYF,TGTGCCAGCAGCGTAGGGTCCTTTAGCCAAGAGACCCAGTACTTC
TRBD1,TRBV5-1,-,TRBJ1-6,CASSGGQGSIISPLHF,TGCGCCAGCAGCGGGGGACAGGGATCTATAATTTCACCCCTCCACTTT
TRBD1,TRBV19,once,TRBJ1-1,CASSMSQGAWTEAFF,TGTGCCAGTAGTATGTCACAGGGGGCATGGACTGAAGCTTTCTTT
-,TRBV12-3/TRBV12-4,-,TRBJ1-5,CASSLAENQPQHF,TGTGCCAGCAGTTTAGCTGAGAATCAGCCCCAGCATTTT
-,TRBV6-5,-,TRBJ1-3,CASSLSRLGNTIYF,TGTGCCAGCAGTCTCAGTCGACTAGGAAACACCATATATTTT
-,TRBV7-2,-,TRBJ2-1,CASSKKTGNEQFF,TGTGCCAGCAGCAAAAAGACTGGGAATGAGCAGTTCTTC
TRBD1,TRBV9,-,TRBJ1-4,CASSSRQGVEEKLFF,TGTGCCAGCAGCTCCCGACAGGGAGTAGAGGAAAAACTGTTTTTT
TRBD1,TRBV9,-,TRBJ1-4,CASSARQGADEKLFF,TGTGCCAGCAGCGCGAGACAGGGGGCGGATGAAAAACTGTTTTTT
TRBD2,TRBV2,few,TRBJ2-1,CASSGGAGVNEQFF,TGTGCCAGCAGTGGGGGAGCGGGAGTAAATGAGCAGTTCTTC
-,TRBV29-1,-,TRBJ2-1,CSVALGASEYNEQFF,TGCAGCGTCGCCCTCGGCGCTAGCGAATACAATGAGCAGTTCTTC
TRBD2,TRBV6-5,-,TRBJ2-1,CASRRREGKNEQFF,TGTGCCAGCCGTCGTCGGGAGGGCAAAAATGAGCAGTTCTTC
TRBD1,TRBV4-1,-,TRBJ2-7,CASKPGQGSYEQYF,TGCGCCAGCAAACCGGGACAGGGATCCTACGAGCAGTACTTC
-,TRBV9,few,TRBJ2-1,CASSDAYTYNEQFF,TGTGCCAGCAGCGACGCATACACCTACAATGAGCAGTTCTTC
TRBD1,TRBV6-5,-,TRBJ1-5,CASSQGQTYQPQHF,TGTGCCAGCAGTCAGGGACAGACTTATCAGCCCCAGCATTTT